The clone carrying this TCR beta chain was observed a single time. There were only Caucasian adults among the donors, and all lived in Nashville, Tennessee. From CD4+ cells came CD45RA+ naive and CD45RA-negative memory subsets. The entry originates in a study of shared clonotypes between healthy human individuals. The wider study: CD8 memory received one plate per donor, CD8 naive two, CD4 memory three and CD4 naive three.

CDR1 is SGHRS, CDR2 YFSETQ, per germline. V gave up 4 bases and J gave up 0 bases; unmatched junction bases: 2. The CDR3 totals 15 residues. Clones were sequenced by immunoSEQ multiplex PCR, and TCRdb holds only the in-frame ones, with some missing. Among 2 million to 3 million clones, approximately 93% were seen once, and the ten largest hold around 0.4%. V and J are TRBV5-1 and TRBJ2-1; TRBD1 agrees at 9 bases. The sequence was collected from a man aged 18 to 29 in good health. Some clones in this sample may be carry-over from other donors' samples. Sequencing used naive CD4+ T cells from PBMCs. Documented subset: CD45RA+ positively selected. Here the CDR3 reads CASSRTGASYNEQFF. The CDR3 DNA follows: TGCGCCAGCAGCAGGACAGGGGCCTCCTACAATGAGCAGTTCTTC.